These 32 T cell receptor beta chains originate from one sample sequenced in a study of cytomegalovirus exposure and HLA in healthy donors. Sequencing used immunoSEQ multiplex PCR; TCRdb keeps in-frame clones, though not all of them. The sample carries about 79,000 clones, roughly 93% recorded once. The sequencing sample was made of PBMCs. Receptor source: a woman aged 30 to 39 in good health and CMV-seronegative.

The rearrangement joins TRBV9 to TRBJ1-1, with D perhaps matching TRBD1 (6 bases). The CDR3 runs to 15 residues. The V end was cut by 3 bases, the J end by 2 bases, with 14 bases between. Germline V gene lookup returns CDR1 SGDLS and CDR2 YYNGEE. CDR3 amino acids: CASSASGTSNTEAFF. As DNA, the CDR3 is TGTGCCAGCAGCGCATCCGGGACATCCAACACTGAAGCTTTCTTT.

The chain links TRBV18 to TRBJ1-2; D not certain. There are 14 residues in the CDR3. CDR1 and CDR2 from the germline V gene are KGHSH and LQKENI. V lost 8 bases and J 0 bases, leaving 13 bases between the germline ends. The CDR3 nucleotides read TGTGCCAGCCAGATGGCTTTTTCTAACTATGGCTACACCTTC. Protein product: CASQMAFSNYGYTF.

The rearrangement joins TRBV7-7 to TRBJ2-3, with TRBD1 as a possible D gene (5 bases). This CDR3 spans 14 amino acids. V was cut by 1 base and J by 5 bases, with 10 bases left in between. Germline CDR1 SSHAT, CDR2 FNYEAQ (reference sequence). CDR3 bases: TGTGCCAGCAGCTTAGGCCAGGGTGGAGATACGCAGTATTTT. This sequence encodes CASSLGQGGDTQYF.

The chain is built from TRBV5-1 and TRBJ1-1; D is possibly TRBD1 (6 bases). The CDR3 runs to 15 residues. Germline V gene lookup returns CDR1 SGHRS and CDR2 YFSETQ. Trimming took 4 bases from V and 5 from J, leaving 18 bases between them. The CDR3 sequence: CASSAKQGFNTEAFF. Written as DNA, the CDR3 is TGCGCCAGCAGCGCGAAGCAGGGGTTTAATACTGAAGCTTTCTTT.

The chain recombines TRBV4-1 with TRBJ1-5, with 9 bases fitting TRBD1. Germline loops: CDR1 MGHRA, CDR2 YSYEKL. The CDR3 sequence is 16 residues long. With 3 bases clipped from V and 1 base from J, the junction kept 4 bases outside the gene matches. In DNA form, the CDR3 reads TGCGCCAGCAGCCACCCGGACAGGGGAAGCAATCAGCCCCAGCATTTT. As protein: CASSHPDRGSNQPQHF.

J is TRBJ2-1 and V is TRBV13; no reliable D call. The ends were cut back, 5 bases at V and 7 bases at J, with 9 bases in the middle. CDR3 size: 12 residues. CDR1 and CDR2 from the germline V gene are PRHDT and FYEKMQ (reference sequence). CDR3 coding DNA: TGTGCCAGCAGCCACGGTGGTAATGAGCAGTTCTTC. This sequence encodes CASSHGGNEQFF.

This clone was observed a handful of times. The chain recombines TRBV7-3 with TRBJ2-7, with D possibly being TRBD1 (6 bases). CDR3 length: 16 amino acids. V was pared by 4 bases and J by 7 bases, with 23 bases between. Per germline, CDR1 SGHTA and CDR2 FQGTGA. This chain's CDR3 is CASSSDSPPRGGEQYF. The CDR3 nucleotides are TGTGCCAGCAGCTCGGACAGCCCTCCACGGGGTGGGGAGCAGTACTTC.

V is TRBV28 and J is TRBJ1-2; D is possibly TRBD1 (5 bases). CDR3 length equals 14 residues. V gave up 3 bases and J gave up 3 bases, with 11 bases separating them. CDR1 MDHEN and CDR2 SYDVKM come from the germline V gene. The CDR3 sequence is CASSFSSGDYGYTF. CDR3 sequence (DNA): TGTGCCAGCAGTTTTTCATCGGGGGACTATGGCTACACCTTC.

The chain links TRBV28 to TRBJ2-7; D might be TRBD1 (6 bases). Germline CDR1 and CDR2: MDHEN and SYDVKM. The CDR3 contains 13 residues. V gave up 6 bases and J gave up 5 bases, with 14 bases separating them. The CDR3 DNA follows: TGTGCCAGCAGACCCACAGGGATCCACGAGCAGTACTTC. Protein sequence: CASRPTGIHEQYF.

This rearrangement joins TRBV7-2 to TRBJ2-1; D is ambiguous. The germline V and J ends were trimmed by 3 bases and 7 bases, with 13 bases remaining between them. Germline CDR1 reads SGHTA; CDR2 reads FQGNSA. CDR3 length equals 14 residues. DNA for the CDR3: TGTGCCAGCAGCTTGCGGAGATTGCCAAATGAGCAGTTCTTC. This gives the protein CASSLRRLPNEQFF.

The chain has TRBV6-5 and TRBJ1-6; a weak D match, TRBD1 (6 bases). Germline V lookup: CDR1 MNHEY, CDR2 SVGAGI. Trimming shortened V by 6 bases and J by 8 bases, and 14 bases separated the two germline ends. This CDR3 region has 14 residues. CDR3 sequence (DNA): TGTGCCAGCAGCCTCGGGACAAGGGATTCACCCCTCCACTTT. It codes for CASSLGTRDSPLHF.

This chain connects TRBV7-2 to TRBJ2-1; 9 nucleotides line up with TRBD2. The V gene's germline CDR1 is SGHTA and CDR2 FQGNSA. The CDR3 runs 16 residues. Losses at the gene ends were 5 bases for V and 7 bases for J; bases not matched to a gene: 12. CDR3 protein: CASSPRGAAGGNEQFF. CDR3 in DNA: TGTGCCAGCAGCCCCCGAGGAGCAGCGGGGGGTAATGAGCAGTTCTTC.

V is TRBV7-2 and J is TRBJ1-5; 8 positions agree with TRBD1. Losses at the gene ends were 7 bases for V and 3 bases for J; bases not matched to a gene: 8. CDR3 size: 15 residues. Germline V lookup: CDR1 SGHTA, CDR2 FQGNSA. The chain's CDR3 is CASTARTGNNQPQHF. CDR3 nucleotide sequence: TGTGCCAGCACCGCCCGGACAGGGAACAATCAGCCCCAGCATTTT.

This chain links TRBV6-5 with TRBJ1-2; D may be TRBD1 (6 bases). The germline CDR1 and CDR2 sequences are MNHEY and SVGAGI. Trimming stripped 2 bases from V and 8 bases from J, with 12 bases between. The CDR3 is 13 amino acids. For the CDR3, the DNA is TGTGCCAGCAGTTACGAAACAGGGCAGGGCTACACCTTC. Encoded protein: CASSYETGQGYTF.

V and J are TRBV27 and TRBJ2-3, with D maybe TRBD2 (7 bases). The CDR3 has 15 residues. CDR1 and CDR2 from the germline V gene are MNHEY and SMNVEV (reference sequence). Trimming left V 2 bases short and J 4 bases short, with 13 bases between. CDR3 protein: CASSLPGGGADTQYF. CDR3 in DNA: TGTGCCAGCAGTTTACCCGGAGGGGGGGCAGATACGCAGTATTTT.

The chain combines TRBV6-4 with TRBJ2-7; 9 nucleotides line up with TRBD2. The CDR3 is 14 amino acids. Germline CDR1 is MRHNA and CDR2 is SNTAGT. The V and J ends lost 0 bases and 7 bases, in that order; junction bases with no gene match: 4. CDR3 DNA: TGTGCCAGCAGTGACTCTTTAGCGGGAGTTGAGCAGTACTTC. It codes for CASSDSLAGVEQYF.

The J gene is TRBJ2-7, the V gene TRBV21-1; TRBD2 is taken as the D call from the table, unchecked against the DNA. TRBV21-1 is shown as a pseudogene. The CDR3 spans 19 residues. CDR3 region: CASSKVVGLAGESSYEQYF. The CDR3 DNA is TGTGCCAGCAGCAAAGTTGTTGGACTAGCGGGAGAGTCCTCCTACGAGCAGTACTTC.

The chain couples TRBV5-6 to TRBJ1-2, with unresolved D. The ends were cut back, 0 bases at V and 4 bases at J, with 4 bases in the middle. Germline loops: CDR1 SGHDT, CDR2 YYEEEE. The CDR3 is 12 amino acids. The CDR3 sequence is CASSLGPYGYTF. In DNA form, the CDR3 reads TGTGCCAGCAGCTTGGGGCCCTATGGCTACACCTTC.

This clone was seen only once. V gene TRBV28 combines with J gene TRBJ2-3; TRBD2 matches 13 bases. V gave up 3 bases and J gave up 2 bases; unmatched junction bases: 2. The CDR3 contains 16 residues. Germline V gene sequence: CDR1 MDHEN, CDR2 SYDVKM. CDR3 residues: CASSFGTSGVTDTQYF. Written as DNA, the CDR3 is TGTGCCAGCAGTTTTGGGACTAGCGGGGTCACAGATACGCAGTATTTT. Full variable domain (outside the CDR3, taken from reference TRBV28 and TRBJ2-3): DVKVTQSSRYLVKRTGEKVFLECVQDMDHENMFWYRQDPGLGLRLIYFSYDVKMKEKGDIPEGYSVSREKKERFSLILESASTNQTSMYLCASSFGTSGVTDTQYFGPGTRLTVL.

The gene calls are TRBV6-1 and TRBJ1-1; TRBD1 agrees at 7 bases. J gave up 0 bases and V 6 bases, and 7 bases lay outside the gene matches. CDR3 length: 15 amino acids. Germline assignment: CDR1 MNHNS and CDR2 SASEGT. CDR3 protein: CASSPPGTVNTEAFF. In DNA, the CDR3 is TGTGCCAGCAGCCCTCCCGGGACAGTGAACACTGAAGCTTTCTTT.

This chain links TRBV4-2 with TRBJ2-3, with TRBD1 matching over 9 bases. Germline CDR1 reads LGHNA; CDR2 reads YNFKEQ. The CDR3 is 17 amino acids. V shed 4 bases and J 4 bases; nucleotides not matched to a gene: 12. The CDR3 DNA reads TGTGCCAGCAGCCCACAAAGGGGACAGGGTCAGGCAGATACGCAGTATTTT. It encodes CASSPQRGQGQADTQYF.

This chain connects TRBV2 to TRBJ2-7, with D uncertain. CDR1 SNHLY and CDR2 FYNNEI come from the germline V gene. This CDR3 is 12 amino acids long. Trimming shortened V by 6 bases and J by 4 bases, and 10 bases separated the two germline ends. The CDR3 nucleotides read TGTGCCAGCAGCCGGAGCGCGTACGAGCAGTACTTC. This encodes CASSRSAYEQYF. Supplemented by reference TRBV2 and TRBJ2-7, the full variable domain reads EPEVTQTPSHQVTQMGQEVILRCVPISNHLYFYWYRQILGQKVEFLVSFYNNEISEKSEIFDDQFSVERPDGSNFTLKIRSTKLEDSAMYFCASSRSAYEQYFGPGTRLTVT.

This chain joins TRBV5-1 and TRBJ2-7; 12 bases are a match to TRBD2. J was trimmed by 4 bases and V by 4 bases; bases with no gene match: 12. The germline CDR1 and CDR2 sequences are SGHRS and YFSETQ. This CDR3 contains 17 residues. The CDR3 region has the DNA TGCGCCAGCAGCCAGAAATCTAGCGGGGGGGCCGGTTACGAGCAGTACTTC. The encoded protein is CASSQKSSGGAGYEQYF.

This chain joins TRBV7-9 and TRBJ2-1; perhaps TRBD2 as D (6 bases). V was cut by 5 bases and J by 8 bases, with 16 bases left in between. Per the germline V gene, CDR1 is SEHNR and CDR2 is FQNEAQ (reference sequence). The CDR3 spans 14 residues. CDR3 residues: CASSGGGVTYEQFF. CDR3 coding DNA: TGTGCCAGCAGCGGGGGAGGCGTGACCTATGAGCAGTTCTTC.

The chain is built from TRBV30 and TRBJ1-1; TRBD1 matches 8 bases. Germline CDR1 GTSNPN, CDR2 SVGIG (reference sequence). This CDR3 is built from 15 residues. V trimming: 1 base; J trimming: 5 bases; junction bases outside the gene matches: 9. CDR3 in DNA: TGTGCCTGGAGTGCCCCGGACAGGGATGGGACTGAAGCTTTCTTT. Protein sequence: CAWSAPDRDGTEAFF.

The J gene is TRBJ1-2, the V gene TRBV7-9, with 8 positions matching TRBD1. Germline CDR1 and CDR2: SEHNR and FQNEAQ (reference sequence). The CDR3 is 16 residues long. V shed 5 bases and J 6 bases; nucleotides not matched to a gene: 14. The CDR3 DNA is TGTGCCAGCAGCCTCCGTTCAGGGGGCGCGGGAGATGGCTACACCTTC. Its translation is CASSLRSGGAGDGYTF.

In its sample, this clone was seen a few times. This chain links TRBV27 with TRBJ1-5, with 8 bases fitting TRBD1. V was pared by 5 bases and J by 7 bases, with 4 bases of the junction left unmatched. CDR3 length: 13 residues. The germline gives CDR1 MNHEY, CDR2 SMNVEV (reference sequence). CDR3 amino acids: CASSQGAGQPQHF. DNA for the CDR3: TGTGCCAGCAGTCAGGGGGCAGGGCAGCCCCAGCATTTT.

J is TRBJ2-6 and V is TRBV5-1; possible D gene TRBD2, 6 bases. The CDR3 runs to 15 residues. V was trimmed by 7 bases and J by 1 base, leaving 12 bases between them. Germline lookup yields CDR1 SGHRS and CDR2 YFSETQ. CDR3 sequence: CASSGGGSGANVLTF. As DNA, the CDR3 is TGCGCCAGCTCTGGGGGAGGATCTGGGGCCAACGTCCTGACTTTC. The full variable domain, with the rest looked up from reference TRBV5-1 and TRBJ2-6, is KAGVTQTPRYLIKTRGQQVTLSCSPISGHRSVSWYQQTPGQGLQFLFEYFSETQRNKGNFPGRFSGRQFSNSRSEMNVSTLELGDSALYLCASSGGGSGANVLTFGAGSRLTVL.

J is TRBJ2-1 and V is TRBV6-1; 9 bases line up with TRBD1. The germline V gene has CDR1 MNHNS and CDR2 SASEGT. The V segment lost 5 bases and the J segment 4 bases; nucleotides outside the gene matches: 6. The CDR3 length is 15 residues. The CDR3 DNA reads as TGTGCCAGCAGTCCCGGGACAGGGATTTACAATGAGCAGTTCTTC. Translating gives CASSPGTGIYNEQFF.

Concerning this clone itself: One end of the junction fails to match germline, which may point to a read error. The chain is built from TRBV2 and TRBJ1-1; weak D call: TRBD1 (5 bases). The CDR3 spans 12 residues. Germline V gene lookup returns CDR1 SNHLY and CDR2 FYNNEI. CDR3 protein: CASIEQVAVAFF. As DNA, the CDR3 is TGTGCCAGCATTGAACAGGTTGCTGTAGCTTTCTTT.

The CDR3: CASRERTGLSTDTQYF. CDR3 nucleotides: TGTGCCAGCAGGGAACGGACAGGGCTTAGCACAGATACGCAGTATTTT. The chain employs TRBV6-1 and TRBJ2-3, with TRBD1 matching 8 bases. Germline trimming cut 6 bases from V and 0 bases from J; bases unmatched to any gene: 8. CDR1 is MNHNS, CDR2 SASEGT, per germline. The CDR3 covers 16 residues.

The chain joins TRBV9 to TRBJ1-4; 8 bases match TRBD1. CDR1 and CDR2 from the germline V gene are SGDLS and YYNGEE. The V gene end was trimmed by 0 bases and the J gene end by 7 bases; junction bases not matched to a gene: 8. The CDR3 extends over 16 amino acids. Written as DNA, the CDR3 is TGTGCCAGCAGCGTAGGCGCCGGGACAGGTGGTGAAAAACTGTTTTTT. Protein product: CASSVGAGTGGEKLFF.